This T cell receptor beta chain is drawn from a study of CD8 T cells in ankylosing spondylitis. Regarding the study as a whole: Reactive arthritis synovial fluid and blood were previously reported to contain some motif variants. For ankylosing spondylitis blood, a TCR beta motif of several highly homologous variants appeared characteristic. As reported, disease-linked clones showed significant enrichment in matched ankylosing spondylitis synovial fluid.

This clonotype was seen at least ten times. Its antigen is unidentified. The CDR3 sequence is 14 residues long. Germline CDR1 and CDR2: SGHRS and YFSETQ. V was pared by 1 base and J by 7 bases, with 15 bases between. Construction of TCR beta libraries was performed using quantitative 5'-RACE with molecular barcodes. TCRdb re-derived calls from the 5' RACE reads in MiXCR, one entry per CDR3 protein. This table has several thousand distinct CDR3 sequences, approximately 2.1% appearing once. Sequencing was performed on blood, either unsorted or a sorted T cell fraction (not recorded which). The chain couples TRBV5-1 to TRBJ2-7; D unclear. This clonotype was sampled from a male donor with ankylosing spondylitis or in good health (not recorded which). The CDR3 here is CASSLQRRPREQYF. CDR3 nucleotide sequence: TGCGCCAGCAGCTTGCAGCGCAGGCCCAGGGAGCAGTACTTC.